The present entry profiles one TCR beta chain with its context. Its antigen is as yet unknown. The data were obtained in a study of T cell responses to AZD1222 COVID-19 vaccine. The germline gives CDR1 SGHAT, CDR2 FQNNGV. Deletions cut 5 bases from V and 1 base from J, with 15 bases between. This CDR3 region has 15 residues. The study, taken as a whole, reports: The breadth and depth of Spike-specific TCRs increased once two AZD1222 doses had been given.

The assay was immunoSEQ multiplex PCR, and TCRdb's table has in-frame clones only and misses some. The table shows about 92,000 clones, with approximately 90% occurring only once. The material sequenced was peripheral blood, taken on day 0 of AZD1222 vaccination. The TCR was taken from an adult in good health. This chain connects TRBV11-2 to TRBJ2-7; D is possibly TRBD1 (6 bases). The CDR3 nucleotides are TGTGCCAGCAGCCTATCGGACAGCGAATCCTACGAGCAGTACTTC. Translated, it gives CASSLSDSESYEQYF.